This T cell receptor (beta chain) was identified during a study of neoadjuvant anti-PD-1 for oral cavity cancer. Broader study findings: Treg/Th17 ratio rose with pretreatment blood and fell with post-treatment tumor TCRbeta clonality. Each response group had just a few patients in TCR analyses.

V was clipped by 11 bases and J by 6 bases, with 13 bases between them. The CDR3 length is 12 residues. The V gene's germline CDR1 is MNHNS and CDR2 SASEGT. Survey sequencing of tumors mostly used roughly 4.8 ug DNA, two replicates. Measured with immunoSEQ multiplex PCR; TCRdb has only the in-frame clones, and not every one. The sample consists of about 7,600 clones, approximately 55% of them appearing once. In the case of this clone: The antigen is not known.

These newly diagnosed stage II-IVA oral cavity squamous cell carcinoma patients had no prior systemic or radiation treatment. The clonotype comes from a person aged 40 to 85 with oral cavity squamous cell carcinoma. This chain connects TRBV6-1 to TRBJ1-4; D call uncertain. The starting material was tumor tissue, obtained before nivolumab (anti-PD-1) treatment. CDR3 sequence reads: CAAGGYDEKLFF. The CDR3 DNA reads TGTGCCGCAGGAGGCTATGATGAAAAACTGTTTTTT.